This T cell receptor beta chain was recorded in a study of T cells in Graves' hyperthyroidism and ophthalmopathy. TCR beta CDR3 region amplification was performed from RNA transcripts. With the HTBI primer set, the TCR CDR3 went through a first round of RT-PCR. TCRdb called the multiplex PCR reads again in MiXCR, with one record for every CDR3 protein. The sample lists about 640,000 distinct CDR3 sequences; less than 45% were seen once. Overall study results and limits: Also found in blood were most expanded thyroid clonotypes above 0.001. By a 13 V-J model, ophthalmopathy was set apart from stable hyperthyroidism. The model's output predicted ophthalmopathy at a median of around 6.9 months prior to onset.

Diagnoses were made from clinical symptoms, serum measures (thyroxine and TRAb), thyroid ultrasound and orbital computed tomography. This clonotype was seen repeatedly, ten times or more. The target antigen is unknown. V lost 0 bases and J 10 bases, leaving 9 bases between the germline ends. Per the germline V gene, CDR1 is SNHLY and CDR2 is FYNNEI. The CDR3 is 12 amino acids. V usage is TRBV2 and J usage is TRBJ1-1; D ambiguous. Sample: peripheral blood or thyroid tissue (not recorded which). The sequence was collected from an adult man with Graves' disease, either hyperthyroidism or ophthalmopathy (not recorded which). The CDR3 reads CASSEAGRAAFF. In DNA, the CDR3 is TGTGCCAGCAGTGAAGCAGGGAGGGCAGCTTTCTTT.